This T cell receptor beta chain was sequenced for a study of cytomegalovirus exposure and HLA in healthy donors. CDR1 and CDR2 (germline): LGHNA, YNFKEQ. The CDR3 has 16 residues. Trimming removed 0 bases at V and 6 bases at J, with 14 bases between. Donors were nominally healthy when sampled, though unrecorded immune exposures were likely. This clone has a single count. The PCR contained 60 Vbeta and 13 Jbeta primers. Profiling relied on immunoSEQ multiplex PCR, and the TCRdb table lists in-frame clones only, not all of them. Of fewer than 85,000 clones listed, around 78% are singletons. The sample consisted of PBMCs. The rearrangement joins TRBV4-2 to TRBJ2-2; maybe TRBD1 (5 bases). The sequence derives from a man aged 35 to 55 in good health and CMV-seronegative. CDR3 sequence reads: CASSQDVRAIPGELFF. CDR3 bases: TGTGCCAGCAGCCAAGATGTCAGGGCGATCCCCGGGGAGCTGTTTTTT.